The TCR beta chain described here comes from a study of blood T cells in healthy people across ages (dated by TCRdb to the mid-2010s). At the level of the whole study: In model experiments, template switching captured roughly one uniquely barcoded TCR beta cDNA molecule for every two T cells. Age-related changes in TCR beta repertoire diversity were measured in the study by deep sequencing normalized with unique cDNA molecular identifiers. The donors were split into four age groups: young (average roughly 15 years), middle-aged (about 40), aged (roughly 68) and long-lived (roughly 88). To avoid experimental bias, donors of different ages were distributed randomly across sequencing lanes. Two additional independent replicas of 1 million unique cDNA reads from the same blood draw were analyzed for two donors (one aged 18 to 30 and one aged 80 or older).

On the study overall, not on this receptor specifically: Observed TCR beta diversity per million T cells fell roughly linearly with age, and a significant reduction was already apparent by age around 39. Since profiling was done on bulk unsorted PBMCs, naive and antigen-experienced compartments could not be conclusively compared. Observed TCR beta diversity correlated strongly with the percentage of naive T cells measured by flow cytometry. Total diversity estimates from one million sequenced T cells were considered lower bounds and underestimates. Compared with the aged group, the long-lived group had more naive CD4+ T cells, fewer expanded clones and increased TCR diversity, a pattern suggesting age selection. Donor CMV infection status was unknown, potentially confounding age-related changes in expanded clonotypes.

With regard to this clonotype: The target of this receptor is not known. Base quality data are lacking; no much larger clone is found one base away.

Systemically healthy Caucasian individuals from Russia, 39 in total and aged roughly 6 to 100 years, were included as donors. Ten milliliters of peripheral blood were drawn from each donor into EDTA-treated Vacutainer tubes. Ficoll-Paque density-gradient centrifugation was used to isolate PBMCs, with at least 7 million obtained per sample. Trizol reagent was used to extract total RNA from the PBMCs, yielding at least 5 micrograms per sample. Naive CD45RAhigh/CD27high T cell percentages were measured by flow cytometry on a PBMC aliquot from every donor. Library construction relied on 5' RACE. This sample was sequenced with an Illumina HiSeq 2500. A second PCR of about 6 to 12 cycles was run with a J-beta primer mix and a sample-barcoded 5' primer. A unique molecular identifier was introduced onto each TCR beta cDNA molecule by a template-switch 5' adaptor carrying 12 random nucleotides. Each sample yielded at least 3 million CDR3-containing paired-end reads. The Mint cDNA synthesis kit, primed by a TRBC-specific oligonucleotide, was used to synthesize first-strand cDNA from all RNA. All cDNA was treated with uracil-DNA glycosylase and then went through a first 18-cycle PCR with the universal primers M1SS and BC2_uni_R. Per the authors' processing: For normalization, 1 million high-quality reads were randomly selected from each sample, with every read carrying a distinct molecular identifier. Instead of being binned into consensus sequences, reads with shared molecular identifiers were discarded. MiTCR, with a Q25 quality threshold and the strictest error-elimination algorithm, was used for CDR3 identification, clonotype clustering and error correction. A nonparametric unseen species model with Euler transformation was used to estimate lower-bound total TCR beta diversity. TCRdb reworked the public reads: Q25 trimming with fastp, MiXCR clone assembly, productive beta chains retained. All rows with the same CDR3 protein become a single entry with the most common DNA and genes. The V and J calls were determined by TCRdb, not by the authors. The sample table contains some 670,000 distinct CDR3 sequences; only one count was recorded for roughly half of them. Of the sample, approximately 13% falls within the top ten clones.

The trim is 1 base for V and 11 bases for J, with a gap of 17 bases between the germline ends. The CDR3 covers 14 residues, taking in both the cysteine and the phenylalanine. Only the CDR3 DNA stays, 42 bases, in frame from base 1. The germline V gene (reference sequence) specifies SEHNR as CDR1 and FQNEAQ as CDR2. This receptor was obtained from a woman aged 80 or over in good health. Sample: blood. The V gene is TRBV7-9 and the J gene is TRBJ2-5; a confident D gene designation cannot be given. The DNA sequence is given as TGTGCCAGCAGCTTAGAAGGTTCCGTGGCCGTGCAGTACTTC. It encodes CASSLEGSVAVQYF. Supplemented by the reference TRBV7-9 and TRBJ2-5 proteins around the CDR3, the complete variable domain is DTGVSQNPRHKITKRGQNVTFRCDPISEHNRLYWYRQTLGQGPEFLTYFQNEAQLEKSRLLSDRFSAERPKGSFSTLEIQRTEQGDSAMYLCASSLEGSVAVQYFGPGTRLLVL.